Detailed here is one T cell receptor beta chain. Patients from Seattle were sampled longitudinally, starting during active infection. This record comes from a study of blood T cell repertoires in COVID-19. Study-wide background: Sources were T cells, B-cell-depleted T cells, or PBMCs; the material itself was cDNA or gDNA.

Germline-derived CDR1 and CDR2 are MDHEN and SYDVKM. V was trimmed by 0 bases and J by 4 bases, leaving 15 bases between them. The CDR3 is 16 amino acids. TCRdb's table, derived via immunoSEQ multiplex PCR, lists solely in-frame clones and lacks some. The sample lists some 160,000 clones; approximately 84% were seen once. The source material was peripheral blood. The sequence was obtained from a woman aged 80 or over with COVID-19, enrolled during active disease. The chain joins TRBV28 to TRBJ2-5, with D maybe TRBD2 (7 bases). This CDR3 reads CASSLWGGGKRETQYF. The CDR3 DNA follows: TGTGCCAGCAGTTTATGGGGAGGGGGGAAAAGAGAGACCCAGTACTTC.